Listed here are 3 T cell receptor beta chains from one sample, sequenced in a study of shared clonotypes between healthy human individuals. Using immunoSEQ multiplex PCR, the repertoire was profiled, and TCRdb retains in-frame clones only, with some absent. The data contain about 1 million clones, more than 75% of them seen just once; the ten biggest clones take up under 0.6%. Sequencing was performed on memory CD4+ T cells from PBMCs. Indicated subset: CD45RA-negative fraction. The source of these receptors is a man aged 18 to 30 in good health. Some clones in this sample may be carry-over from other donors' samples.

The gene calls are TRBV19 and TRBJ2-7; D gene ambiguous. Trimming took 1 base from V and 4 from J, leaving 5 bases between them. CDR3 length: 12 residues. Germline V lookup: CDR1 LNHDA, CDR2 SQIVND (reference sequence). The CDR3, as DNA: TGTGCCAGTAGTATAGTCGGGTACGAGCAGTACTTC. Translation: CASSIVGYEQYF.

The chain carries TRBV29-1 and TRBJ1-2, with no clear D. V lost 7 bases and J 3 bases, leaving 12 bases between the germline ends. Germline lookup yields CDR1 SQVTM and CDR2 ANQGSEA. The CDR3 spans 12 residues. CDR3 bases: TGCAGCGGCGTTGACGGAGACTATGGCTACACCTTC. It specifies CSGVDGDYGYTF.

In this sample, this clone turned up a few times. V is TRBV28 and J is TRBJ2-4; TRBD1 is a possible D gene (5 bases). Germline V gene sequence: CDR1 MDHEN, CDR2 SYDVKM. The CDR3 is 16 amino acids. V was shortened by 6 bases and J by 0 bases, with 15 bases between the two germline ends. The CDR3 loop is CASSVGRDIAKNIQYF. The CDR3 DNA sequence: TGTGCCAGCAGCGTGGGGCGCGATATAGCCAAAAACATTCAGTACTTC.